Listed below are T cell receptor beta chains from one sample, sequenced in a study of blood T cell repertoires in COVID-19. Sequencing was performed with immunoSEQ multiplex PCR; in TCRdb, only in-frame clones are kept and a portion is missing. The sample lists some 60,000 clones, approximately 85% occurring once. Input material: peripheral blood. The source is a human donor in a cohort sampled during active COVID-19. Both conserved end residues are trimmed from each CDR3. The D gene is left open where the match is weak.

TRBV7-2	TRBD2	ASSFPGTSGSYEQY
TRBV5-1	-	ASSPTGSQGNSPLH
TRBV7-6	TRBD2	ASSLIGAGDYNEQF
TRBV18	TRBD2	ASSPLAGGPHTNTQY
TRBV25-1	-	ASSGLQRAGTGELF
TRBV30	-	AWSVQSYEQY
TRBV27	-	ASSFRDEQF
TRBV7-9	-	ASSSPDTPRDYGYT
TRBV12-5	-	ASGSGGIKTETQY
TRBV3-1/TRBV3-2	-	ASSQEGQGKVVNTGELF